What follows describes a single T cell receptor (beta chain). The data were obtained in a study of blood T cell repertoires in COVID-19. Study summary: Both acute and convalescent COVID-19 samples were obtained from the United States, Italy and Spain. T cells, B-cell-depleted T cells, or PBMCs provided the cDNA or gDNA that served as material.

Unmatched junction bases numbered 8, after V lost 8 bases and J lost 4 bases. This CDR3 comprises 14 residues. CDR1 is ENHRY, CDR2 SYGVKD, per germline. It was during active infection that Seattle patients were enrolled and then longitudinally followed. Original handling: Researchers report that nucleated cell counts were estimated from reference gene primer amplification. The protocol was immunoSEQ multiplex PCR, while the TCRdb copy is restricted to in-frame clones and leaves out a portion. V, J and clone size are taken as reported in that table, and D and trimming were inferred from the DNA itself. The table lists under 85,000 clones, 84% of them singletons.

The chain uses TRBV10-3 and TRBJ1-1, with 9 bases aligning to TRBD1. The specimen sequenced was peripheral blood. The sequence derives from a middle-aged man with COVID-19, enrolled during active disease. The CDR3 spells CAIGDDRGSTEAFF. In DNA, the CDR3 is TGTGCCATCGGCGACGACAGGGGGTCCACTGAAGCTTTCTTT.